This passage covers 32 T cell receptor beta chains from one sample sequenced in a study of CD8+ T cells in alopecia areata. RNA was isolated and reverse transcribed to cDNA, the sequencing template. Sequencing was performed with immunoSEQ multiplex PCR; in TCRdb, only in-frame clones are kept and a portion is missing. The data hold about 260,000 clones, with 60% observed a single time. Noted treatment: oral pan-JAK inhibitor, 5-10 mg twice daily. The material sequenced was CD4+ T cells sorted from blood, taken at approximately week 51, from a patient treated with tofacitinib. These receptors were collected from a human donor with alopecia areata.

This chain connects TRBV15 to TRBJ2-3; D unresolved. This CDR3 region has 15 residues. Germline CDR1 LNHNV, CDR2 YYDKDF (reference sequence). Trimming stripped 0 bases from V and 2 bases from J, with 9 bases between. The CDR3 spells CATSRDYDDTDTQYF. The DNA of the CDR3 is TGTGCCACCAGCAGAGATTATGACGACACAGATACGCAGTATTTT.

There are a few counts of this clone. This chain uses TRBV10-3 with TRBJ1-4, with TRBD1 identical over 8 bases. This CDR3 is built from 15 residues. CDR1 and CDR2 from the germline V gene are ENHRY and SYGVKD. Unmatched junction bases numbered 12, after V lost 8 bases and J lost 7 bases. As DNA, the CDR3 is TGTGCCATCGGAGACAGGGGAGTTTTCGGTGAAAAACTGTTTTTT. This encodes CAIGDRGVFGEKLFF.

The chain employs TRBV5-5 and TRBJ2-7; 7 bases map to TRBD1. V trimming: 1 base; J trimming: 1 base; junction bases outside the gene matches: 5. In germline, CDR1 is SGHKS, CDR2 YYEKEE (reference sequence). The CDR3 length is 15 residues. CDR3 sequence reads: CASSLWQGVSYEQYF. The CDR3 coding sequence is TGTGCCAGCAGCTTGTGGCAGGGGGTATCCTACGAGCAGTACTTC.

The V call is TRBV30, the J call TRBJ1-3; no definite D call. The CDR3 contains 13 residues. Trimming shortened V by 1 base and J by 4 bases, and 8 bases separated the two germline ends. Germline V CDR1 and CDR2: GTSNPN, SVGIG (reference sequence). This CDR3 is CAWSENMGNTIYF. In nucleotides, the CDR3 is TGTGCCTGGAGTGAGAATATGGGAAACACCATATATTTT.

The chain joins TRBV7-9 to TRBJ1-5; D remains unclear. CDR1 SEHNR and CDR2 FQNEAQ come from the germline V gene (reference sequence). The CDR3 length is 12 residues. The V end lost 5 bases, the J end lost 3 bases, and 5 bases lay between the germline ends. This CDR3 reads CASSLTNQPQHF. CDR3 sequence (DNA): TGTGCCAGCAGCCTAACCAATCAGCCCCAGCATTTT.

The rearrangement links TRBV27 to TRBJ1-6, with a possible D match to TRBD1 (5 bases). The CDR3 loop spans 18 amino acids. The V gene lost 7 bases and the J gene lost 0 bases, with 19 bases spanning the gap. The germline gives CDR1 MNHEY, CDR2 SMNVEV (reference sequence). The CDR3 protein is CASMEYAGSSSYNSPLHF. DNA of the CDR3: TGTGCCAGCATGGAATACGCAGGGTCGAGCTCCTATAATTCACCCCTCCACTTT.

The chain links TRBV20-1 to TRBJ2-1; D is undetermined. This CDR3 contains 10 residues. V dropped 0 bases and J dropped 13 bases, with 7 bases sitting between them. Germline CDR1 and CDR2: DFQATT and SNEGSKA (reference sequence). The chain's CDR3 is CSARDRNQFF. The CDR3 DNA reads TGCAGTGCTAGAGACCGAAATCAGTTCTTC.

V is TRBV9 and J is TRBJ2-5; D is possibly TRBD2 (5 bases). The CDR3 runs to 14 residues. V lost 2 bases, J lost 5 bases, and 13 bases lay in between. The germline gives CDR1 SGDLS, CDR2 YYNGEE. CDR3 protein: CASSVGITIETQYF. As DNA, the CDR3 is TGTGCCAGCAGCGTCGGGATTACTATCGAGACCCAGTACTTC.

This clone has just one count. CDR3 sequence: CASSGDRGLGGANVLTF. CDR3 nucleotide sequence: TGCGCCAGCAGCGGGGACAGGGGATTAGGTGGGGCCAACGTCCTGACTTTC. This chain joins TRBV5-1 and TRBJ2-6; 10 nucleotides align to TRBD1. The CDR3 has 17 amino acids. Germline V lookup: CDR1 SGHRS, CDR2 YFSETQ. The V segment lost 4 bases and the J segment 3 bases; nucleotides outside the gene matches: 7.

V and J are TRBV6-5 and TRBJ2-7; the D is unclear. V lost 8 bases and J 0 bases, leaving 11 bases between the germline ends. CDR3 length equals 13 residues. CDR1 and CDR2 from the germline V gene are MNHEY and SVGAGI. The CDR3 DNA reads TGTGCCAGCCACTCGACTTACTCCTACGAGCAGTACTTC. It codes for CASHSTYSYEQYF.

The chain has TRBV10-3 and TRBJ2-7; 9 nucleotides agree with TRBD1. V was clipped by 7 bases and J by 6 bases; unmatched bases: 10. The CDR3 sequence is 14 residues long. The germline V gene has CDR1 ENHRY and CDR2 SYGVKD. The CDR3 DNA sequence: TGTGCCATCACCTCCGGGACAGGGTCCCCCGAGCAGTACTTC. It codes for CAITSGTGSPEQYF.

The table lists this clone with a few counts. The V call is TRBV4-3, the J call TRBJ2-1, with D unclear. The germline V and J ends were trimmed by 0 bases and 7 bases, with 4 bases remaining between them. CDR3 size: 12 residues. CDR1 is LGHNA and CDR2 is YSLEER in the germline V gene. In nucleotides, the CDR3 is TGCGCCAGCAGCCAAGATCTAAATGAGCAGTTCTTC. This codes for CASSQDLNEQFF.

The chain uses TRBV15 and TRBJ2-1; no reliable D call. Trimming removed 2 bases at V and 6 bases at J, with 14 bases between. CDR3 length equals 15 residues. Germline V lookup: CDR1 LNHNV, CDR2 YYDKDF (reference sequence). CDR3 DNA: TGTGCCACCAGCAGAAGAGTGGGATTAGTCAATGAGCAGTTCTTC. Translation: CATSRRVGLVNEQFF.

The table lists this clone with a few counts. The chain combines TRBV11-2 with TRBJ2-3, with a tentative D call TRBD1 (6 bases). Per germline, CDR1 SGHAT and CDR2 FQNNGV. V was trimmed by 0 bases and J by 4 bases, leaving 8 bases between them. The CDR3 sequence is 14 residues long. CDR3 nucleotides: TGTGCCAGCAGCTTAGATCCAGGGGCAGATACGCAGTATTTT. Its protein product is CASSLDPGADTQYF.

This clone was counted a single time. V usage is TRBV30 and J usage is TRBJ2-4, with D possibly being TRBD1 (6 bases). CDR3 length: 14 amino acids. With 2 bases removed from V and 0 bases from J, the gap between germline ends came to 8 bases. The germline gives CDR1 GTSNPN, CDR2 SVGIG (reference sequence). The CDR3 DNA is TGTGCCTGGAGTTGGACAGTAGCCAAAAACATTCAGTACTTC. This sequence encodes CAWSWTVAKNIQYF.

The V and J genes are TRBV30 and TRBJ2-2; the D gene is possibly TRBD2 (6 bases). Per the germline V gene, CDR1 is GTSNPN and CDR2 is SVGIG (reference sequence). The CDR3 sequence is 14 residues long. Trimming cost V 2 bases and J 6 bases, with 13 bases left between them. In nucleotides, the CDR3 is TGTGCCTGGAGTTTCGGAGGGACTGCCGGGGAGCTGTTTTTT. Amino acids: CAWSFGGTAGELFF.

The rearrangement uses TRBV6-1 and TRBJ2-1; 12 nucleotides agree with TRBD2. Germline-derived CDR1 and CDR2 are MNHNS and SASEGT. J was trimmed by 5 bases and V by 6 bases; bases with no gene match: 2. The CDR3 runs to 14 residues. The CDR3 DNA reads TGTGCCAGCAGACGACTAGCGGGGGACAATGAGCAGTTCTTC. Translated: CASRRLAGDNEQFF.

This clone has more than one count but fewer than ten. The rearrangement joins TRBV27 to TRBJ2-7; 7 bases align to TRBD1. Looked up from germline, CDR1 is MNHEY and CDR2 is SMNVEV (reference sequence). The CDR3 covers 13 residues. V lost 8 bases, J lost 6 bases, and 10 bases stayed unmatched. CDR3 DNA sequence: TGTGCCAGCGGGGAACAGGGGCGGGTCGAGCAGTACTTC. This translates into CASGEQGRVEQYF.

The chain joins TRBV5-6 to TRBJ1-2; TRBD1 aligns across 9 bases. The CDR3 is made up of 15 amino acids. Germline lookup yields CDR1 SGHDT and CDR2 YYEEEE. Trimming at V came to 0 bases and at J to 7 bases, leaving 7 bases not matched to a gene. CDR3 DNA: TGTGCCAGCAGCTTGGTTTCGGGACAGGGACTTGGCTACACCTTC. Amino acids: CASSLVSGQGLGYTF.

The chain carries TRBV29-1 and TRBJ1-5, with 10 bases identical to TRBD1. CDR1 and CDR2 from the germline V gene are SQVTM and ANQGSEA. V lost 6 bases, J lost 7 bases, and 12 bases stayed unmatched. The CDR3 extends over 15 amino acids. In DNA, the CDR3 is TGCAGCGTGAGGACAGGGGGGGGTAGGGGACAGCCCCAGCATTTT. Translated, it gives CSVRTGGGRGQPQHF.

Here the CDR3 DNA reads TGTGCCTGGAGTGCGGGGGGAATCTACGAGCAGTACTTC. Translating gives CAWSAGGIYEQYF. The V gene is TRBV30, the J gene TRBJ2-7; 7 bases align to TRBD2. The V gene end was trimmed by 1 base and the J gene end by 3 bases; junction bases not matched to a gene: 3. The CDR3 sequence is 13 residues long. Germline V gives CDR1 GTSNPN, CDR2 SVGIG (reference sequence). The full variable domain, its missing parts supplied by reference TRBV30 and TRBJ2-7, is SQTIHQWPATLVQPVGSPLSLECTVEGTSNPNLYWYRQAAGRGLQLLFYSVGIGQISSEVPQNLSASRPQDRQFILSSKKLLLSDSGFYLCAWSAGGIYEQYFGPGTRLTVT.

V is TRBV10-3 and J is TRBJ1-4; 9 nucleotides align to TRBD1. V was pared by 10 bases and J by 0 bases, with 3 bases of the junction left unmatched. In germline, CDR1 is ENHRY, CDR2 SYGVKD. The CDR3 is 14 residues long. The CDR3 reads CATGQGATNEKLFF. The CDR3 nucleotides are TGTGCCACGGGACAGGGAGCAACTAATGAAAAACTGTTTTTT.

The CDR3 loop reads CASSLGAAGSNYLETQYF. In DNA form, the CDR3 reads TGTGCCAGCAGCTTAGGAGCGGCGGGCTCTAACTATCTGGAGACCCAGTACTTC. The chain is built from TRBV7-2 and TRBJ2-5; tentatively, D is TRBD2 (5 bases). The CDR3 is 18 amino acids. Germline V gene sequence: CDR1 SGHTA, CDR2 FQGNSA. V lost 1 base and J 5 bases, leaving 23 bases between the germline ends. Full variable domain (remainder filled in from reference TRBV7-2 and TRBJ2-5): GAGVSQSPSNKVTEKGKDVELRCDPISGHTALYWYRQSLGQGLEFLIYFQGNSAPDKSGLPSDRFSAERTGGSVSTLTIQRTQQEDSAVYLCASSLGAAGSNYLETQYFGPGTRLLVL.

The chain links TRBV7-9 to TRBJ2-2; D gene unclear. The CDR3 has 13 residues. The germline V gene has CDR1 SEHNR and CDR2 FQNEAQ (reference sequence). Trimming removed 5 bases from V and 6 bases from J, with 10 bases in between. CDR3 sequence reads: CASSPNSAGELFF. CDR3 DNA sequence: TGTGCCAGCAGCCCAAACAGTGCCGGGGAGCTGTTTTTT.

The chain recombines TRBV29-1 with TRBJ2-7; D could derive from TRBD1 or TRBD2 (5 bases each). The CDR3 is made up of 13 amino acids. Germline loops: CDR1 SQVTM, CDR2 ANQGSEA. V lost 4 bases and J 3 bases, leaving 13 bases between the germline ends. CDR3 DNA sequence: TGCAGCGTTGGAGGGACGCTTCGCTACGAGCAGTACTTC. The encoded protein is CSVGGTLRYEQYF.

Worth noting for this clone: Sequence at one end of the junction differs from germline and may be a read error. This chain links TRBV9 with TRBJ2-5; TRBD1 is a possible D gene (6 bases). Germline-derived CDR1 and CDR2 are SGDLS and YYNGEE. CDR3 length: 14 amino acids. The CDR3 spells CASSVGWGLENQYF. In nucleotides, the CDR3 is TGTGCCAGCAGCGTAGGGTGGGGGCTCGAGAACCAGTACTTC.

V gene TRBV27 combines with J gene TRBJ2-1; perhaps TRBD2 as D (6 bases). This CDR3 region has 15 residues. Looked up from germline, CDR1 is MNHEY and CDR2 is SMNVEV (reference sequence). V lost 5 bases to trimming and J lost 6 bases, with 17 bases between them. CDR3: CASSRDLGAPNEQFF. For the CDR3, the DNA is TGTGCCAGCAGTAGGGACTTAGGGGCTCCCAATGAGCAGTTCTTC.

Concerning this clone itself: Sequence at one end of the junction differs from germline and may be a read error. V and J are TRBV7-9 and TRBJ2-1; D unclear. The CDR3 is made up of 10 amino acids. Germline V gene sequence: CDR1 SEHNR, CDR2 FQNEAQ (reference sequence). The DNA for the CDR3 is TGTGCCAGCAGCTTAGACATGGTGGTCTTC. Translated, it gives CASSLDMVVF.

The table lists this clone with a count of one. One end of the junction fails to match germline, which may point to a read error. This chain connects TRBV29-1 to TRBJ2-7, with TRBD1 as a possible D gene (6 bases). CDR3 length equals 13 residues. CDR1 and CDR2 from the germline V gene are SQVTM and ANQGSEA. CDR3 coding DNA: TGCAGCGTTGAGGGACAAGAGACCTACGCGCAGTACTTC. Its translation is CSVEGQETYAQYF.

This chain connects TRBV9 to TRBJ2-2; D remains ambiguous. Trimming cost V 0 bases and J 1 base, with 1 base left between them. The CDR3 runs 13 residues. Germline V gives CDR1 SGDLS, CDR2 YYNGEE. CDR3: CASSVGNTGELFF. DNA for the CDR3: TGTGCCAGCAGCGTAGGGAACACCGGGGAGCTGTTTTTT. Complete variable domain (other parts from reference TRBV9 and TRBJ2-2): DSGVTQTPKHLITATGQRVTLRCSPRSGDLSVYWYQQSLDQGLQFLIQYYNGEERAKGNILERFSAQQFPDLHSELNLSSLELGDSALYFCASSVGNTGELFFGEGSRLTVL.

The chain links TRBV7-2 to TRBJ2-5; D might be TRBD2 (6 bases). V shed 1 base and J shed 0 bases, with 12 bases lying between them. CDR1 SGHTA and CDR2 FQGNSA come from the germline V gene. CDR3 size: 16 residues. The CDR3 bases are TGTGCCAGCAGCTTAGGGCGGGGAACGTACCAAGAGACCCAGTACTTC. It translates to CASSLGRGTYQETQYF.

This chain links TRBV14 with TRBJ1-2; D gene uncertain. Trimming shortened V by 4 bases and J by 8 bases, and 14 bases separated the two germline ends. The CDR3 runs 13 residues. Germline V gives CDR1 SGHDN, CDR2 FVKESK. The CDR3 reads CASSRAMQDGYTF. CDR3 nucleotide sequence: TGTGCCAGCAGCCGGGCGATGCAGGACGGCTACACCTTC. Combining the CDR3 with reference TRBV14 and TRBJ1-2 gives the whole variable domain EAGVTQFPSHSVIEKGQTVTLRCDPISGHDNLYWYRRVMGKEIKFLLHFVKESKQDESGMPNNRFLAERTGGTYSTLKVQPAELEDSGVYFCASSRAMQDGYTFGSGTRLTVV.